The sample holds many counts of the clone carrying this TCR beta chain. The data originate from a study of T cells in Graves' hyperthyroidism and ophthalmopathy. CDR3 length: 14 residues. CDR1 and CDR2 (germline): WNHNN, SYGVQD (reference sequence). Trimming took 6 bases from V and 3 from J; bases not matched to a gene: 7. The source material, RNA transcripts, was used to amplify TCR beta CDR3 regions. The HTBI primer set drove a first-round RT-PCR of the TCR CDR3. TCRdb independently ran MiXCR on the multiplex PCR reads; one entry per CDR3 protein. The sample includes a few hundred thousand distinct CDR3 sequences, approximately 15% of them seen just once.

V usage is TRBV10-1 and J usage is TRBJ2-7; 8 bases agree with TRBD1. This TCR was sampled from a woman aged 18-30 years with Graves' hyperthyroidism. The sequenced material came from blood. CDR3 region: CASSPDRGGYEQYF. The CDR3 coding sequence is TGCGCCAGCAGCCCAGACAGGGGCGGCTACGAGCAGTACTTC.